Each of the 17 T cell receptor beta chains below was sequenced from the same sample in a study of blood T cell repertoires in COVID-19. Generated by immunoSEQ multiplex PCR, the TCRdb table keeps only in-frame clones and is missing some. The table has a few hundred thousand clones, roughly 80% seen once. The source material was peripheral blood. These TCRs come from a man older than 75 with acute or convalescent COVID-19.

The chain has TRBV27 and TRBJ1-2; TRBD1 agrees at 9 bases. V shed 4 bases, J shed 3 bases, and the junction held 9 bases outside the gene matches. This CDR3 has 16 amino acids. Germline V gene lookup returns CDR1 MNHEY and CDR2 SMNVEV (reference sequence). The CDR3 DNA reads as TGTGCCAGCAGTTCGACCGGGACAGGGCTTCACTATGGCTACACCTTC. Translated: CASSSTGTGLHYGYTF.

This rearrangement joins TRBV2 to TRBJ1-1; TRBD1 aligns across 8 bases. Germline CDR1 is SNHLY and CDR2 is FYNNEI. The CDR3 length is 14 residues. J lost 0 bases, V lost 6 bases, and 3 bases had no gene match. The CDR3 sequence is CASRLRGLNTEAFF. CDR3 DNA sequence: TGTGCCAGCAGACTCAGGGGGCTGAACACTGAAGCTTTCTTT.

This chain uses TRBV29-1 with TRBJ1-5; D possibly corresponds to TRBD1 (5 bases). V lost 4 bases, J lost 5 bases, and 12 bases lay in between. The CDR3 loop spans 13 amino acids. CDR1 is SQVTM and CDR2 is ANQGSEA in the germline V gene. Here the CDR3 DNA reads TGCAGCGTTGGGGGACGGGGGGATCAGCCCCAGCATTTT. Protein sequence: CSVGGRGDQPQHF.

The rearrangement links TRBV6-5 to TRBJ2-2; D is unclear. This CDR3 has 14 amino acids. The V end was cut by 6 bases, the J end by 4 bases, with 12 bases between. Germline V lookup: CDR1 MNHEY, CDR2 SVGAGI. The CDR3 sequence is CASRVGDGTGELFF. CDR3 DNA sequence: TGTGCCAGCAGAGTGGGCGACGGCACCGGGGAGCTGTTTTTT.

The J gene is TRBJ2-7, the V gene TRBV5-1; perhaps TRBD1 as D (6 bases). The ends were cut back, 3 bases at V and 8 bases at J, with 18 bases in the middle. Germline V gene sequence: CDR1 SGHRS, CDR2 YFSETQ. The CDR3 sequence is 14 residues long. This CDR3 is CASSSDSRRGQQYF. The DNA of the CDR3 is TGCGCCAGCAGCTCGGACAGCCGCAGAGGGCAGCAGTACTTC.

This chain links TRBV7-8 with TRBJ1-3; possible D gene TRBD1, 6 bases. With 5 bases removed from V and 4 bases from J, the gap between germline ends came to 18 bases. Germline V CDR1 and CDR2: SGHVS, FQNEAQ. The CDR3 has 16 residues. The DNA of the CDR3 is TGTGCCAGCAGCCCCACCAGGGGCGCATCCGGAAACACCATATATTTT. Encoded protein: CASSPTRGASGNTIYF.

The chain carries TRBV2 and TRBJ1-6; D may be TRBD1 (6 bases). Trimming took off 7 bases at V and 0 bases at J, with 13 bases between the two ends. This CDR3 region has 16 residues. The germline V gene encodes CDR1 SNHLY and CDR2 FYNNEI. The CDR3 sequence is CASTGTLSSYNSPLHF. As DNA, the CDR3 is TGTGCCAGCACCGGGACACTTAGCTCCTATAATTCACCCCTCCACTTT.

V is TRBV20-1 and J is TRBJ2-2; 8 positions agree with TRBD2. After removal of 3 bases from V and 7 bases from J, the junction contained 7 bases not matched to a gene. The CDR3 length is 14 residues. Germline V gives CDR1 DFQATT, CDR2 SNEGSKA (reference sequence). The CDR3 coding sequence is TGCAGTGCTAGTAGCGGGAAAGGGAACGGGGAGCTGTTTTTT. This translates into CSASSGKGNGELFF.

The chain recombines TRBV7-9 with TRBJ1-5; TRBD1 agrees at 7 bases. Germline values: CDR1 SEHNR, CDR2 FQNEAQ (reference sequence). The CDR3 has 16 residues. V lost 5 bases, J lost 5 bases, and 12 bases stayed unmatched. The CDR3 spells CASSPWTGPGDQPQHF. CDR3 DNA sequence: TGTGCCAGCAGCCCCTGGACAGGCCCAGGGGATCAGCCCCAGCATTTT. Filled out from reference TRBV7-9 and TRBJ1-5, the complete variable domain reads DTGVSQNPRHKITKRGQNVTFRCDPISEHNRLYWYRQTLGQGPEFLTYFQNEAQLEKSRLLSDRFSAERPKGSFSTLEIQRTEQGDSAMYLCASSPWTGPGDQPQHFGDGTRLSIL.

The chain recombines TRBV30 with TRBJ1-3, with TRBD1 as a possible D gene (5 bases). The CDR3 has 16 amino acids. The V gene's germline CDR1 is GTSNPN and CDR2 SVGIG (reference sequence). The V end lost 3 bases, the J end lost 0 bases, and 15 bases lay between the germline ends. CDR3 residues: CAWSISLTVSGNTIYF. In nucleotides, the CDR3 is TGTGCCTGGAGCATATCGTTGACAGTCTCTGGAAACACCATATATTTT. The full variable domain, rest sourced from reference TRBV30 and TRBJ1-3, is SQTIHQWPATLVQPVGSPLSLECTVEGTSNPNLYWYRQAAGRGLQLLFYSVGIGQISSEVPQNLSASRPQDRQFILSSKKLLLSDSGFYLCAWSISLTVSGNTIYFGEGSWLTVV.

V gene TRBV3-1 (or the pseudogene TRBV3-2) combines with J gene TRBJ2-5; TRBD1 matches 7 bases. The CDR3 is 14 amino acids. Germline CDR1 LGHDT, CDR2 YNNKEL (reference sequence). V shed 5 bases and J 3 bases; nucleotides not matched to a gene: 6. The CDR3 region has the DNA TGTGCCAGCAGCAACCGACAGGGCAAAGAGACCCAGTACTTC. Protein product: CASSNRQGKETQYF.

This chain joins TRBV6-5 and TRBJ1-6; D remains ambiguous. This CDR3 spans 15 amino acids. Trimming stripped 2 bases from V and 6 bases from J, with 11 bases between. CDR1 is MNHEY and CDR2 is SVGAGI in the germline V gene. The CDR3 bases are TGTGCCAGCAGTTACAGCGCGAGGGCTAATTCACCCCTCCACTTT. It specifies CASSYSARANSPLHF.

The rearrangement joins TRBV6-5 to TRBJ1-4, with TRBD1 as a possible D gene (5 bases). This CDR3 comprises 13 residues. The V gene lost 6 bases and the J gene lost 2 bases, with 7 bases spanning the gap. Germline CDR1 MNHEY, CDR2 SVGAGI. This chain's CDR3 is CASRGGTNEKLFF. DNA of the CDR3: TGTGCCAGCAGGGGGGGGACTAATGAAAAACTGTTTTTT.

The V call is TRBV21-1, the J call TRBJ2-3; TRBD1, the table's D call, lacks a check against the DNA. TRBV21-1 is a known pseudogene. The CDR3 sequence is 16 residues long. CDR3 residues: CASSPLLDTGTDTQYF. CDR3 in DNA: TGTGCCAGCAGCCCGCTTTTGGACACTGGCACAGATACGCAGTATTTT.

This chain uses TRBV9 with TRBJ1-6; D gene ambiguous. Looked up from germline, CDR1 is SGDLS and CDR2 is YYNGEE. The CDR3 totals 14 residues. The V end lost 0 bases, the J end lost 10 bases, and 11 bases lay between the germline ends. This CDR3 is CASSVAPAGSPLHF. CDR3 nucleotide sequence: TGTGCCAGCAGCGTAGCCCCGGCGGGCTCACCCCTCCACTTT. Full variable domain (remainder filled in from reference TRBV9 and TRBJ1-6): DSGVTQTPKHLITATGQRVTLRCSPRSGDLSVYWYQQSLDQGLQFLIQYYNGEERAKGNILERFSAQQFPDLHSELNLSSLELGDSALYFCASSVAPAGSPLHFGNGTRLTVT.

CDR3 loop: CASSSTDTQYF. For the CDR3, the DNA is TGCGCCAGCAGCTCTACAGATACGCAGTATTTT. The chain employs TRBV5-1 and TRBJ2-3, with D uncertain. CDR1 is SGHRS and CDR2 is YFSETQ in the germline V gene. Between the trimmed V and J ends, which lost 3 bases and 3 bases, there was a span of 2 bases. This CDR3 comprises 11 residues.

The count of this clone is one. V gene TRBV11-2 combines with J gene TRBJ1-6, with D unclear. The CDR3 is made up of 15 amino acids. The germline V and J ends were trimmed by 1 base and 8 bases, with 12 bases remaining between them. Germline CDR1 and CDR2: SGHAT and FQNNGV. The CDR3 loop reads CASSLAEGFYSPLHF. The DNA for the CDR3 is TGTGCCAGCAGCTTAGCAGAGGGTTTCTATTCACCCCTCCACTTT. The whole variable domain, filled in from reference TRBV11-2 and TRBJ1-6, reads EAGVAQSPRYKIIEKRQSVAFWCNPISGHATLYWYQQILGQGPKLLIQFQNNGVVDDSQLPKDRFSAERLKGVDSTLKIQPAKLEDSAVYLCASSLAEGFYSPLHFGNGTRLTVT.